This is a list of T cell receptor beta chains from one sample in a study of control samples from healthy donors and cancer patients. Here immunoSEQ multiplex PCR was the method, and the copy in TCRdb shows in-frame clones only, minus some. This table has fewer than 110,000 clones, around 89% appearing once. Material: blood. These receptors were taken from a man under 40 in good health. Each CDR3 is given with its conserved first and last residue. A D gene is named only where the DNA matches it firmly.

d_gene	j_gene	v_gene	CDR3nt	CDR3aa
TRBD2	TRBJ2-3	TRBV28	TGTGCCAGCAGTGACTCTAGCGGGAGATTGGCAGATACGCAGTATTTT	CASSDSSGRLADTQYF
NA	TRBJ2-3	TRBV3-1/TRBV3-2	TGTGCCAGCAGCCACCGGGACTTGGGATTGGGCACAGATACGCAGTATTTT	CASSHRDLGLGTDTQYF
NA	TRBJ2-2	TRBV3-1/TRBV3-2	TGTGCCAGCAGCCAAGTGCGGGTGTTGAACACCGGGGAGCTGTTTTTT	CASSQVRVLNTGELFF
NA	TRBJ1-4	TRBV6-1	TGTGCCAGCAGTGAAGCCGCAACTAATGAAAAACTGTTTTTT	CASSEAATNEKLFF
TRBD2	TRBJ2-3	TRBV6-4	TGTGCCAGCAGTGACTCGGGCGGGAGCGGCACAGATACGCAGTATTTT	CASSDSGGSGTDTQYF
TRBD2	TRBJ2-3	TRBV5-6	TGTGCCAGCAGCGTAATTACTAGCGGTGGCACAGATACGCAGTATTTT	CASSVITSGGTDTQYF
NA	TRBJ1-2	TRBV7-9	TGTGCCAGCAGCTTAGTGGATCAAAACTATGGCTACACCTTC	CASSLVDQNYGYTF
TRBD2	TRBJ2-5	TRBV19	TGTGCCAGTAGTATGAATAGCGGGGGGGTTCAGTACTTC	CASSMNSGGVQYF
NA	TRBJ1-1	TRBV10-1	TGCGCCAGCAGTCCCGACCGGGGAATAGAAGCTTTCTTT	CASSPDRGIEAFF
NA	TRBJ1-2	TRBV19	TGTGCCAGTAGTATATACCCTCCTTCACGAACGTATGGCTACACCTTC	CASSIYPPSRTYGYTF
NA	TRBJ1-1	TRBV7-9	TGTGCCAGCAGCGATCGGGGGACACGGGAAACTGAAGCTTTCTTT	CASSDRGTRETEAFF
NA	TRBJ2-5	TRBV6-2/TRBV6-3	TGTGCCAGCAGTTACGGGCCAGGGGCTTGGGAGACCCAGTACTTC	CASSYGPGAWETQYF
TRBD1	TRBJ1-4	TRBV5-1	TGCGCCAGCAGCCCGCGGACAGGGGGAGCTAGTGAAAAACTGTTTTTT	CASSPRTGGASEKLFF
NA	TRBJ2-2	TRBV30	TGTGCCTGGATATGGGGGACGCCGGGGACCGGGGAGCTGTTTTTT	CAWIWGTPGTGELFF
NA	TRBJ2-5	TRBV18	TGTGCCAGCTCACCACGAGGACAGCAAGAGACCCAGTACTTC	CASSPRGQQETQYF
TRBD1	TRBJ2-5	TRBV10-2	TGCGCCAGCAGCCGGACAGGGCTTGATGAGACCCAGTACTTC	CASSRTGLDETQYF
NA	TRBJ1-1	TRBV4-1	TGCGCCAGTACCGGAGTTTCTGAAGCTTTCTTT	CASTGVSEAFF
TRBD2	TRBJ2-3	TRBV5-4	TGTGCCAGCAGCTTGGGAGGGGAGGGCCGTACAGATACGCAGTATTTT	CASSLGGEGRTDTQYF
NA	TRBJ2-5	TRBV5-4	TGTGCCAGCAGCTATCGTGGCGGACCTCAAGAGACCCAGTACTTC	CASSYRGGPQETQYF
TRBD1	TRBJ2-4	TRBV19	TGTGCCAGTAGCACATTCCGGGTCGGGACAGGGGGGGTCAAAAACATTCAGTACTTC	CASSTFRVGTGGVKNIQYF